This paragraph covers one T cell receptor beta chain sequence. The antigen remains unidentified. The read comes to an end 3 residues before the CDR3 does, leaving the germline J gene to fill in the end. Reduced serum IgG, IgA and/or IgM plus specific antibody deficiency defined CVID. Patients and controls were mostly of Caucasian heritage. This entry belongs to a study of T cell clonality in common variable immunodeficiency. Profiled with immunoSEQ multiplex PCR; TCRdb holds only in-frame clones, not every one. The sample contains about 20,000 clones, none of them singletons. Whole-study findings and limits: TCRbeta clonality was increased in CVID versus healthy controls. Common variable immunodeficiency TCR beta sequences reportedly had fewer deletions and N-nucleotide insertions.

Trimming pared 6 bases from V and 5 bases from J, leaving 13 bases between. CDR1 is SGHTA, CDR2 FQGNSA, per germline. The CDR3 is 14 residues long. Sequences were obtained from peripheral blood mononuclear cells. The J gene is TRBJ2-2, the V gene TRBV7-2, with D possibly TRBD1 on 5 matching bases. The sequence came from a human donor with common variable immunodeficiency. CDR3: CASSRDSDTGELFF. CDR3 DNA (partial): TGTGCCAGCAGTCGCGACAGTGATACCGGGGAG.